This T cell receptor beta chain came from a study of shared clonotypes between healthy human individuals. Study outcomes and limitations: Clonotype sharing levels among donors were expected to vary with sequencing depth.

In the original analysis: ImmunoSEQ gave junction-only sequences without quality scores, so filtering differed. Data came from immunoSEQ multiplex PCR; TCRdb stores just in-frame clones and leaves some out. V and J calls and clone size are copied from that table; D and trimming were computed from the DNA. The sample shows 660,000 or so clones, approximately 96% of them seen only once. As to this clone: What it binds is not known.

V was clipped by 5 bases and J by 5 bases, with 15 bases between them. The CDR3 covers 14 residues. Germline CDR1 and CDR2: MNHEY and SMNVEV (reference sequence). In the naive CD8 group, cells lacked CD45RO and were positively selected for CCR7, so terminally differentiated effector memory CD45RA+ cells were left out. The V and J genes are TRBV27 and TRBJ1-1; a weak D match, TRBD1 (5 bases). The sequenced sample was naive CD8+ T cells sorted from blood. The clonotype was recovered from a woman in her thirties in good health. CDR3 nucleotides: TGTGCCAGCAGTCTCACTACCGGGACGACTGAAGCTTTCTTT. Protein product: CASSLTTGTTEAFF.